A selection of T cell receptor beta chains follows, all from one sample in a study of beta chain features in type 1 diabetes. Only in-frame clones appear in the TCRdb table, and some are missing; sequencing was by immunoSEQ multiplex PCR. The data contain 250,000 or so clones, 68% of them singletons. Sequencing was performed on naive CD4+ T cells from blood. The receptor source for this set is a man younger than 40 in good health. CDR3s include the opening cysteine and the closing phenylalanine or tryptophan. A D gene is named only where the DNA matches it firmly. Clone size is stated in some rows and not others, as once, few, many or a class when expanded.

J	D	V	size	CDR3	DNA
TRBJ2-7	.	TRBV30	.	CAWSFGGRDEQYF	TGTGCCTGGAGTTTCGGGGGTAGGGACGAGCAGTACTTC
TRBJ2-1	.	TRBV7-8	.	CASSLGQNEQFF	TGTGCCAGCAGCTTAGGACAGAATGAGCAGTTCTTC
TRBJ2-1	.	TRBV27	.	CASSLNYRNEQFF	TGTGCCAGCAGTTTAAACTATCGGAATGAGCAGTTCTTC
TRBJ2-3	TRBD2	TRBV9	.	CASSVDHRTSGKTDTQYF	TGTGCCAGCAGCGTAGACCATCGAACTAGCGGGAAAACAGATACGCAGTATTTT
TRBJ2-1	.	TRBV7-2	.	CASSLFGGSEQFF	TGTGCCAGCAGCTTATTTGGAGGGAGCGAGCAGTTCTTC
TRBJ2-6	.	TRBV30	.	CAWTTGGTVGANVLTF	TGTGCCTGGACCACAGGTGGTACAGTAGGGGCCAACGTCCTGACTTTC
TRBJ2-6	TRBD1	TRBV13	.	CASSSGQLSLSGANVLTF	TGTGCCAGCAGCTCGGGACAGCTCTCCCTCTCTGGGGCCAACGTCCTGACTTTC
TRBJ1-2	.	TRBV30	.	CAWLVENYGYTF	TGTGCCTGGCTAGTCGAGAACTATGGCTACACCTTC
TRBJ2-5	TRBD1	TRBV4-3	.	CASSRGQGDVQTQYF	TGCGCCAGCAGCCGCGGACAGGGGGACGTTCAGACCCAGTACTTC
TRBJ2-7	.	TRBV7-9	.	CASSGGSSATSYEQYF	TGTGCCAGCAGCGGCGGGTCGTCTGCCACCTCCTACGAGCAGTACTTC
TRBJ2-7	TRBD1	TRBV11-2	.	CASSSRDRAYEQYF	TGTGCCAGCAGTTCTCGGGACAGGGCCTACGAGCAGTACTTC
TRBJ2-2	.	TRBV15	few	CATSTRVTTGELFF	TGTGCCACCAGCACCAGGGTCACCACCGGGGAGCTGTTTTTT
TRBJ2-3	.	TRBV11-2	.	CASILLAGSFTDTQYF	TGTGCCAGCATCCTGCTGGCGGGATCATTCACAGATACGCAGTATTTT
TRBJ1-5	.	TRBV30	few	CAWSPRGNQPQHF	TGTGCCTGGAGTCCCAGAGGCAATCAGCCCCAGCATTTT
TRBJ2-7	TRBD1	TRBV5-4	few	CASSLAGTGTSYEQYF	TGTGCCAGCAGCTTAGCCGGGACAGGGACATCTTACGAGCAGTACTTC
TRBJ1-2	.	TRBV25-1	.	CASSEGAGYTF	TGTGCCAGCAGTGAAGGGGCTGGCTACACCTTC
TRBJ2-1	.	TRBV29-1	.	CSVEGVRQFF	TGCAGCGTTGAGGGAGTTCGGCAGTTCTTC
TRBJ2-4	.	TRBV29-1	.	CSVQGRAAKNIQYF	TGCAGCGTTCAGGGGAGGGCGGCCAAAAACATTCAGTACTTC
TRBJ2-3	TRBD1	TRBV7-2	.	CASSPRTGTVPTDTQYF	TGTGCCAGCAGCCCCAGGACAGGGACGGTCCCCACAGATACGCAGTATTTT
TRBJ1-6	.	TRBV30	.	CALGGYSARGSPLHF	TGTGCCCTAGGGGGGTATTCGGCTCGTGGTTCACCCCTCCACTTT
TRBJ2-7	TRBD1	TRBV29-1	.	CSVDEQGARGEQYF	TGCAGCGTTGATGAACAGGGGGCCCGTGGGGAGCAGTACTTC
TRBJ1-5	.	TRBV7-9	.	CASSSTGTPQPQHF	TGTGCCAGCAGCTCAACCGGGACCCCTCAGCCCCAGCATTTT
TRBJ2-1	TRBD1	TRBV2	few	CASSPRDREQFF	TGTGCCAGCAGTCCCCGGGACAGAGAGCAGTTCTTC
TRBJ2-7	.	TRBV6-5	.	CASSYAAGSTYEQYF	TGTGCCAGCAGTTACGCAGCAGGGTCAACCTACGAGCAGTACTTC
TRBJ2-5	TRBD2	TRBV7-7	.	CASSDGLAGAETQYF	TGTGCCAGCAGCGACGGACTAGCGGGGGCGGAGACCCAGTACTTC
TRBJ2-5	.	TRBV7-6	.	CASSALGARETQYF	TGTGCCAGCAGCGCCTTGGGGGCCCGGGAGACCCAGTACTTC
TRBJ2-3	.	TRBV7-9	.	CASSFNNMKDTQYF	TGTGCCAGCAGCTTTAATAACATGAAAGATACGCAGTATTTT